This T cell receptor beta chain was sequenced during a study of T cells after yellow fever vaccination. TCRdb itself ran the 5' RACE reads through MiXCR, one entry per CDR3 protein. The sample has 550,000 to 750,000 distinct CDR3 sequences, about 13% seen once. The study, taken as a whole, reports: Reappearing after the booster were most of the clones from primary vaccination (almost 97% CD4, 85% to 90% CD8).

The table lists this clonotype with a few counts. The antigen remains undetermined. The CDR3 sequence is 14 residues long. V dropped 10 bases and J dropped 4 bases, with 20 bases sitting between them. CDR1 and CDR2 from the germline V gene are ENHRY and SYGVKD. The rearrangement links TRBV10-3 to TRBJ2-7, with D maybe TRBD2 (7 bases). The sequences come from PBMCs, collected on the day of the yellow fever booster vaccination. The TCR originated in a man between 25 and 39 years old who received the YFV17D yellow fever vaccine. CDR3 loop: CATRRAGEGYEQYF. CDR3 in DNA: TGTGCCACCCGTAGGGCAGGGGAGGGATACGAGCAGTACTTC.